The source of this T cell receptor (beta chain) is a study of cytotoxic CD8 clonotypes in ibrutinib-treated CLL. The CDR3 totals 15 residues. Germline V lookup: CDR1 SGHNT, CDR2 YYREEE (reference sequence). V was cut by 0 bases and J by 3 bases, with 10 bases left in between. Using immunoSEQ multiplex PCR, the repertoire was profiled, and TCRdb retains in-frame clones only, with some absent. The sample consists of over 150,000 clones, 72% of them appearing once. V is TRBV5-4 and J is TRBJ2-1; a possible D gene is TRBD2 (6 bases). The TCR was taken from a human donor with chronic lymphocytic leukemia. This sample comprised PBMCs, obtained after 24 months of ibrutinib treatment. CDR3: CASSLAGDGYNEQFF. The CDR3 nucleotides read TGTGCCAGCAGCTTGGCGGGGGATGGCTACAATGAGCAGTTCTTC.